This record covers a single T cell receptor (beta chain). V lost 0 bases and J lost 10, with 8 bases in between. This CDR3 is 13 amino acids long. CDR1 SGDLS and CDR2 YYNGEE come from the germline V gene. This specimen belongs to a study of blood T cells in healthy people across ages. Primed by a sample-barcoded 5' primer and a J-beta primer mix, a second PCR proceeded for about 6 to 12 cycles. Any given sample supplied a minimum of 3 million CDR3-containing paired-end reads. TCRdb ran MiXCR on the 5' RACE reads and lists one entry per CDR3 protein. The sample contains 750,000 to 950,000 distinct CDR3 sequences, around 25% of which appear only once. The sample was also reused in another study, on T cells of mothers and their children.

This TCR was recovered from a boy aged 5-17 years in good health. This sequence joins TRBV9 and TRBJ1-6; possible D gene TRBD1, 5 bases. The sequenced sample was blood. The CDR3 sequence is CASSVASGSPLHF. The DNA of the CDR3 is TGTGCCAGCAGCGTAGCTTCAGGGTCACCCCTCCACTTT.